These T cell receptor beta chains were read from a single sample in a study of OX40 agonist ivuxolimab in advanced cancers. Sequencing used immunoSEQ multiplex PCR; TCRdb keeps in-frame clones, though not all of them. The sample has fewer than 90,000 clones; roughly nine tenths are singletons. Material: CD4+ or CD8+ T cells sorted from blood, obtained in a trial of the OX40 agonist ivuxolimab. The receptors shown here come from an adult with an advanced solid tumor such as melanoma, head and neck, liver or kidney cancer. Each CDR3 is given with its conserved first and last residue. Each record gives: J gene, V gene, clone size, D gene, CDR3 DNA, CDR3 protein. A D gene is named only where the DNA matches it firmly. Size is stated for part of the rows, as once, few or many counts, or as a class when the clone is expanded.

>TRBJ2-1|TRBV6-1|.|TRBD2
TGTGCCAGCAGTGGGACTAGCGGGAGAGGGGTTTACAATGAGCAGTTCTTC
CASSGTSGRGVYNEQFF
>TRBJ2-1|TRBV27|.|TRBD2
TGTGCCAGCTGCCACCCTCCGGGACTAGCTCACAAGAGCTCCTACAATGAGCAGTTCTTC
CASCHPPGLAHKSSYNEQFF
>TRBJ2-3|TRBV5-6|once|.
TGTGCCAGCAGCCTAGCGACAGCTAGCACAGATACGCAGTATTTT
CASSLATASTDTQYF
>TRBJ2-7|TRBV5-4|.|TRBD2
TGTGCCAGCTCCCCTAGGGGCGGGGGGGCTCTGTACGAGCAGTACTTC
CASSPRGGGALYEQYF
>TRBJ2-6|TRBV4-3|.|.
TGCGCCAGCAGCCAAGATTTCAGGGCTGGGGCCAACGTCCTGACTTTC
CASSQDFRAGANVLTF
>TRBJ2-5|TRBV7-3|.|.
TGTGCCAGCAGCTTATCGGGCGGGGCGCCGGGTGGGACCCAGTACTTC
CASSLSGGAPGGTQYF
>TRBJ2-2|TRBV5-1|.|TRBD1
TGCGCCAGCAGCTTGGGGGGACAGCCGAACACCGGGGAGCTGTTTTTT
CASSLGGQPNTGELFF
>TRBJ2-7|TRBV6-5|.|.
TGTGCCAGCAGTTCCCTAGGCCTTGGGTACTTC
CASSSLGLGYF
>TRBJ1-1|TRBV19|.|.
TGTGCCAGTAGACCCCGGGCAGTTTTAATGAACACTGAAGCTTTCTTT
CASRPRAVLMNTEAFF
>TRBJ2-5|TRBV5-4|.|TRBD1
TGTGCCAGCAGCTCTAGACAGGGCCTGTACCAAGAGACCCAGTACTTC
CASSSRQGLYQETQYF